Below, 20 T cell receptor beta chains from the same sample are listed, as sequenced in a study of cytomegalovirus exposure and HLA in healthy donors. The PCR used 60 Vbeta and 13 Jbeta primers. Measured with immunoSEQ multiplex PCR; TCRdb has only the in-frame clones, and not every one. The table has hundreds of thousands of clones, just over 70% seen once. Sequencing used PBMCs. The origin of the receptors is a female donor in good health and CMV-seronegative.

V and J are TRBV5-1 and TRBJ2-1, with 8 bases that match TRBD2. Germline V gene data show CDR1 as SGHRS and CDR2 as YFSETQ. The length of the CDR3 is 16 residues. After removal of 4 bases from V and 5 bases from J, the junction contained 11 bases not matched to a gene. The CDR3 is CASSPRAGVIHNEQFF. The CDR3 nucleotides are TGCGCCAGCAGCCCGAGAGCGGGAGTAATACACAATGAGCAGTTCTTC.

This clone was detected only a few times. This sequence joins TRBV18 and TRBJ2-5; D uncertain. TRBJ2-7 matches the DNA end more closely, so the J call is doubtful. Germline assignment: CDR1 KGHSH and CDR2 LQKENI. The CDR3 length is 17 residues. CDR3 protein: CASSPPGLTLWDYEQYF. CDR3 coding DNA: TGTGCCAGCTCACCACCGGGGTTAACACTCTGGGACTACGAGCAGTACTTC.

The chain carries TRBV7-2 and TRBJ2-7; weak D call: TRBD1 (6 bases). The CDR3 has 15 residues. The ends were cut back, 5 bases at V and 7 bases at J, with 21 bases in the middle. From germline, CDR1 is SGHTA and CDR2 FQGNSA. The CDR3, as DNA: TGTGCCAGCAGCCTAGGGGGAGAGCGATACCGGGAGCAGTACTTC. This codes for CASSLGGERYREQYF.

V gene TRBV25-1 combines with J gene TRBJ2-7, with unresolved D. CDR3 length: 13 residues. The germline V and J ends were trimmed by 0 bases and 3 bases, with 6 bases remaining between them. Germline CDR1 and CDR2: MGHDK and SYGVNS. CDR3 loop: CASSEYKSYEQYF. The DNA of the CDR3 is TGTGCCAGCAGTGAATATAAGAGCTACGAGCAGTACTTC.

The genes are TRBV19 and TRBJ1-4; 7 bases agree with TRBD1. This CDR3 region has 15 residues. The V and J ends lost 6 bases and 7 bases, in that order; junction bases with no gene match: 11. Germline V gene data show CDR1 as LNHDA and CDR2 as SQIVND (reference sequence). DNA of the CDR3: TGTGCCAGTAGCCCTTGGACAGGACGTCCTGAAAAACTGTTTTTT. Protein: CASSPWTGRPEKLFF.

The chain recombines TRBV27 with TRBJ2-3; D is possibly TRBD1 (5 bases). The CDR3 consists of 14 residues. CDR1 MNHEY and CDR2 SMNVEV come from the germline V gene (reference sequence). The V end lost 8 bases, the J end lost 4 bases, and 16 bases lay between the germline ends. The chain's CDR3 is CASGIIPRADTQYF. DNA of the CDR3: TGTGCCAGCGGAATCATCCCCAGGGCAGATACGCAGTATTTT.

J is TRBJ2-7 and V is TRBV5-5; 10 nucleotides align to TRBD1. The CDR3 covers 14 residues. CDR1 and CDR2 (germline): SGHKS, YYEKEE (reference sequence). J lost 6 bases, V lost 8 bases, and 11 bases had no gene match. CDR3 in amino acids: CASGSRDRGGEQYF. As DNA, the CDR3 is TGTGCCAGTGGATCACGGGACAGGGGAGGCGAGCAGTACTTC.

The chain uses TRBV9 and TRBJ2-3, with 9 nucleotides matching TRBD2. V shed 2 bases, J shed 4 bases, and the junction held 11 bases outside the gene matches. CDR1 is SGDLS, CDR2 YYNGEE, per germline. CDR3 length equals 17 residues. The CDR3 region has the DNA TGTGCCAGCAGCGTTGAGACTAGCGGTAATGGGGCAGATACGCAGTATTTT. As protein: CASSVETSGNGADTQYF.

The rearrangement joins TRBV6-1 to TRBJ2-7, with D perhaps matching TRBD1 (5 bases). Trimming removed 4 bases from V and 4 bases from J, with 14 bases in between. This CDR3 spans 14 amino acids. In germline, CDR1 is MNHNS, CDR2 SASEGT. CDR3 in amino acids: CASSVPRAGYEQYF. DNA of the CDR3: TGTGCCAGCAGTGTCCCCAGGGCTGGGTACGAGCAGTACTTC.

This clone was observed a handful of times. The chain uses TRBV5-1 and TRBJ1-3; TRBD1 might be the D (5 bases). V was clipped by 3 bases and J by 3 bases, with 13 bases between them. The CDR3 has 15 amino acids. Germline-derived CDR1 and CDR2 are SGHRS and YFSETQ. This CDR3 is CASSSGVGYGNTIYF. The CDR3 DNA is TGCGCCAGCAGCTCGGGGGTGGGATATGGAAACACCATATATTTT. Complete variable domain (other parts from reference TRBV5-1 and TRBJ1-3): KAGVTQTPRYLIKTRGQQVTLSCSPISGHRSVSWYQQTPGQGLQFLFEYFSETQRNKGNFPGRFSGRQFSNSRSEMNVSTLELGDSALYLCASSSGVGYGNTIYFGEGSWLTVV.

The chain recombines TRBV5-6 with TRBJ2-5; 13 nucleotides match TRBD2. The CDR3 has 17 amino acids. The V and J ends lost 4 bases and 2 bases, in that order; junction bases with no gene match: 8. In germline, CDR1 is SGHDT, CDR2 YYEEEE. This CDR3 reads CASSPRTSGRRQETQYF. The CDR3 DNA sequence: TGTGCCAGCAGCCCCCGGACTAGCGGGAGAAGGCAAGAGACCCAGTACTTC.

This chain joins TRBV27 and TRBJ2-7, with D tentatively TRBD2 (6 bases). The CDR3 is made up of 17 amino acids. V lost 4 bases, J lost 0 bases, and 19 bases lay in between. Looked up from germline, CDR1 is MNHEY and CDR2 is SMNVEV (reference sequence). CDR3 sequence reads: CASSSLRDSFSSYEQYF. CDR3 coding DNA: TGTGCCAGCAGTTCTCTCCGGGACTCCTTTAGCTCCTACGAGCAGTACTTC.

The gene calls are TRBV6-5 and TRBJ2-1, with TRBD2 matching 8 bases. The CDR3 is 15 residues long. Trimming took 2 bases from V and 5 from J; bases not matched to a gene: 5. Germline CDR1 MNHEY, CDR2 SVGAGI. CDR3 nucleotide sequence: TGTGCCAGCAGTTACGACAGACTAGCGAACAATGAGCAGTTCTTC. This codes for CASSYDRLANNEQFF.

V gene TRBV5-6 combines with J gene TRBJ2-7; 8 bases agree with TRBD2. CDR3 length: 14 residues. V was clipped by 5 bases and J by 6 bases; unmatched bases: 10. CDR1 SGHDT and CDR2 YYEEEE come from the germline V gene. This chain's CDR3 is CASRYGTSLSEQYF. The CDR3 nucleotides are TGTGCCAGCAGATACGGGACTAGTTTAAGCGAGCAGTACTTC.

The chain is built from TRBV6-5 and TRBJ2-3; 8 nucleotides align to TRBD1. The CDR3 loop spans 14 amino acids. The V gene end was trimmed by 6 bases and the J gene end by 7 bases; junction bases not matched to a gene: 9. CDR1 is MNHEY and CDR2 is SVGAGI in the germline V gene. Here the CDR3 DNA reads TGTGCCAGCAGACAGGACAGGGCCCTGAATACGCAGTATTTT. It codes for CASRQDRALNTQYF.

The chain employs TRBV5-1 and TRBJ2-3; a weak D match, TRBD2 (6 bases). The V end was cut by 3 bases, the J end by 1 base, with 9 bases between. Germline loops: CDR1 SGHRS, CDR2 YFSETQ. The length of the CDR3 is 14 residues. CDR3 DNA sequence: TGCGCCAGCAGCTCCGAGCGGGGCACAGATACGCAGTATTTT. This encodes CASSSERGTDTQYF.

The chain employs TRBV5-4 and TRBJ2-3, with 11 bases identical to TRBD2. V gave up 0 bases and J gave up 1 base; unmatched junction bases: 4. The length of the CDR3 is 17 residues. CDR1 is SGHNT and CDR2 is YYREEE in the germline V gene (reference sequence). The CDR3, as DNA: TGTGCCAGCAGCTTGGATGCTAGCGGGAGGCGCACAGATACGCAGTATTTT. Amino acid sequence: CASSLDASGRRTDTQYF.

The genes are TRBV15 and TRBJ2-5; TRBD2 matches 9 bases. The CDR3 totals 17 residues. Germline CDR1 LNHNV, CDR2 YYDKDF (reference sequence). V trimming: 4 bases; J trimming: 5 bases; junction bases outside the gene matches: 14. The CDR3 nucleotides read TGTGCCACCAGCATAAGTAGGATGGGCGGGAGGGAGGAGACCCAGTACTTC. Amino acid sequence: CATSISRMGGREETQYF.

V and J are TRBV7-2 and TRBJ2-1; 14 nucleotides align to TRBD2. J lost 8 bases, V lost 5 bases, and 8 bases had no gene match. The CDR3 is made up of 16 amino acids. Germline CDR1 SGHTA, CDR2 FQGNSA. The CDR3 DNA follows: TGTGCCAGCAGCGCAGGCGGGACTAGCGGGAGCGATGAGCAGTTCTTC. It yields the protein CASSAGGTSGSDEQFF.

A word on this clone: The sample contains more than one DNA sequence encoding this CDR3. CDR3 in amino acids: CASSIGTSGYNEQFF. CDR3 in DNA: TGTGCCAGTAGTATCGGCACTAGCGGTTACAATGAGCAGTTCTTC. The rearrangement links TRBV19 to TRBJ2-1; 8 bases align to TRBD2. This CDR3 has 15 amino acids. From germline, CDR1 is LNHDA and CDR2 SQIVND (reference sequence). Losses at the gene ends were 3 bases for V and 4 bases for J; bases not matched to a gene: 5.